This T cell receptor beta chain emerged from a study of T cell repertoires in cytomegalovirus infection. The CDR3 has 12 amino acids. From germline, CDR1 is SGHRS and CDR2 YFSETQ. V lost 5 bases and J lost 1, with 6 bases in between. In this sample, this clonotype turned up a few times. TCRdb re-called the reads through MiXCR, storing one row per CDR3 protein. This table has about 740,000 distinct CDR3 sequences, less than 40% appearing once. The rearrangement uses TRBV5-1 and TRBJ1-1; no clear D. The sequencing sample was made of PBMCs. The sequence was obtained from a human donor in good health (CMV status not recorded). Some clones in this sample may be carry-over from other donors' samples. The CDR3 spells CASRVGNTEAFF. Written as DNA, the CDR3 is TGCGCCAGCAGGGTCGGGAACACTGAAGCTTTCTTT. The full variable domain, in which reference TRBV5-1 and TRBJ1-1 provide the parts outside the CDR3, is KAGVTQTPRYLIKTRGQQVTLSCSPISGHRSVSWYQQTPGQGLQFLFEYFSETQRNKGNFPGRFSGRQFSNSRSEMNVSTLELGDSALYLCASRVGNTEAFFGQGTRLTVV.